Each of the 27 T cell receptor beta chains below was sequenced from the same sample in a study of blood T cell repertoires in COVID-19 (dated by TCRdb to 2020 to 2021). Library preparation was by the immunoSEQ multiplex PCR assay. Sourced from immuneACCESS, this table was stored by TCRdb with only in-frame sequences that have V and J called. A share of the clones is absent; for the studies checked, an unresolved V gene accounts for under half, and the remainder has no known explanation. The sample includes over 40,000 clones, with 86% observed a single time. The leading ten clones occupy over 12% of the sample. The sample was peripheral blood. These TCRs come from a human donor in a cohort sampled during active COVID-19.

CDR3 in amino acids: CASSRGAGGSGYTF. The CDR3 DNA sequence: TGTGCCAGCAGCAGAGGGGCAGGGGGCAGTGGCTACACCTTC. V gene TRBV3-1 (or the pseudogene TRBV3-2) combines with J gene TRBJ1-2; 8 bases agree with TRBD1. Losses at the gene ends were 5 bases for V and 7 bases for J; bases not matched to a gene: 9. The germline CDR1 and CDR2 sequences are LGHDT and YNNKEL (reference sequence). The CDR3 spans 14 residues.

CDR3 residues: CASSSAGFPLDEQYF. In nucleotides, the CDR3 is TGTGCCAGCAGCTCGGCGGGATTTCCTCTGGACGAGCAGTACTTC. This sequence joins TRBV7-2 and TRBJ2-7; maybe TRBD2 (6 bases). The CDR3 covers 15 residues. The germline V gene encodes CDR1 SGHTA and CDR2 FQGNSA. V was trimmed by 4 bases and J by 5 bases, leaving 18 bases between them. Together with reference TRBV7-2 and TRBJ2-7, the CDR3 gives the full variable domain: GAGVSQSPSNKVTEKGKDVELRCDPISGHTALYWYRQSLGQGLEFLIYFQGNSAPDKSGLPSDRFSAERTGGSVSTLTIQRTQQEDSAVYLCASSSAGFPLDEQYFGPGTRLTVT.

CDR3 sequence reads: CASSEMGMGLQGLPYEQYF. CDR3 DNA sequence: TGTGCCAGCAGTGAAATGGGTATGGGTTTGCAGGGTTTGCCCTACGAGCAGTACTTC. The genes are TRBV6-1 and TRBJ2-7; D perhaps matches TRBD1 (5 bases). This CDR3 has 19 amino acids. Trimming removed 2 bases at V and 2 bases at J, with 25 bases between. Germline assignment: CDR1 MNHNS and CDR2 SASEGT.

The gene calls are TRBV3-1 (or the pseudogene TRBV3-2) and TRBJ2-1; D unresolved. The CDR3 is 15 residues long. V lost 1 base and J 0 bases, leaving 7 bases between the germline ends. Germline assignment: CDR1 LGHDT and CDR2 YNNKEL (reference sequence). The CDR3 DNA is TGTGCCAGCAGCCAAGTTGCGGACTCCTACAATGAGCAGTTCTTC. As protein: CASSQVADSYNEQFF.

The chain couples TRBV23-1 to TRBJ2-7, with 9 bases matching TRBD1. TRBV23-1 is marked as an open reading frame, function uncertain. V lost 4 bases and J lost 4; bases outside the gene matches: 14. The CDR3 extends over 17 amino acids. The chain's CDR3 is CASSLEDRGKVRYEQYF. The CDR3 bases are TGCGCCAGCAGTCTTGAGGACAGGGGTAAGGTCAGGTACGAGCAGTACTTC.

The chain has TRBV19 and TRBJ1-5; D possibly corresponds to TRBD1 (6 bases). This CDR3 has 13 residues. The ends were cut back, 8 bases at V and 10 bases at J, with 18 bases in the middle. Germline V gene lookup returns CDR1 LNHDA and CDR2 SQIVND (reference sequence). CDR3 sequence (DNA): TGTGCCAGTCACTTATCCCGGACAGAACCCCAGCATTTT. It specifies CASHLSRTEPQHF.

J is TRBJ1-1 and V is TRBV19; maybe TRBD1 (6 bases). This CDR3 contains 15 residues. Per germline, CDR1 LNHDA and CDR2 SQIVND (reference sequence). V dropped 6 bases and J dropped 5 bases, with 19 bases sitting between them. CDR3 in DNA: TGTGCCAGTAGCCCCGGAGGGGGGGCGAGGACTGAAGCTTTCTTT. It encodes CASSPGGGARTEAFF.

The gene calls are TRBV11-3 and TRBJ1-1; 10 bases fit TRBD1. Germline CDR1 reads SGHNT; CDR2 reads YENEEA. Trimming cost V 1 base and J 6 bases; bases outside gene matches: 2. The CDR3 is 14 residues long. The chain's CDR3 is CASSLGGQGAEAFF. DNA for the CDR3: TGTGCCAGCAGCTTAGGAGGACAGGGGGCTGAAGCTTTCTTT.

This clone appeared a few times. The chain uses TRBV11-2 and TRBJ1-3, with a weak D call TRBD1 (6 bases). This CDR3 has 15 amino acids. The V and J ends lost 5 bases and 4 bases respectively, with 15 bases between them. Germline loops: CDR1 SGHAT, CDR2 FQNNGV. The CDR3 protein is CASSLTDSSGNTIYF. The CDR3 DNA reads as TGTGCCAGCAGCCTTACGGACAGCTCCGGAAACACCATATATTTT.

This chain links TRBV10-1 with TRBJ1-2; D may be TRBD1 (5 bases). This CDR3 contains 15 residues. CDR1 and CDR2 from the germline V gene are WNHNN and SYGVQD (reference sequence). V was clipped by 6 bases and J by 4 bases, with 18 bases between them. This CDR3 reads CASRNDRPLRYGYTF. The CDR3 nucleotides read TGCGCCAGCAGGAATGACAGACCGTTACGCTATGGCTACACCTTC.

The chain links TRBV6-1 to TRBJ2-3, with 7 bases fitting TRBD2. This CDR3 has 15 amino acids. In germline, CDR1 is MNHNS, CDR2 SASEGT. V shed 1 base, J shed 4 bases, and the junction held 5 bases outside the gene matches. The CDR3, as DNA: TGTGCCAGCAGTGAAGAGGGAGGGCCTCCAGATACGCAGTATTTT. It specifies CASSEEGGPPDTQYF.

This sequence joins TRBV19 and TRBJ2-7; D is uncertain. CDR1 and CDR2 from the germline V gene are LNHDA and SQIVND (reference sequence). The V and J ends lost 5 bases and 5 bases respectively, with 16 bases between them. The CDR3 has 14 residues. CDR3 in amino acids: CASSESRSSDEQYF. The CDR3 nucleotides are TGTGCCAGTAGTGAATCCCGGAGTTCGGACGAGCAGTACTTC.

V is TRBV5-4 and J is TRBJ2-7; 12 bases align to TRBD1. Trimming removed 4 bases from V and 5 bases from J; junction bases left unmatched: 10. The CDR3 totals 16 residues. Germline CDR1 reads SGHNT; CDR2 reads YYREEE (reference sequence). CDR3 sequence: CASSQGQGARSNEQYF. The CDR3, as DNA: TGTGCCAGCAGCCAGGGACAGGGGGCGCGTTCCAACGAGCAGTACTTC. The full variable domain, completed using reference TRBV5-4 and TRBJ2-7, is ETGVTQSPTHLIKTRGQQVTLRCSSQSGHNTVSWYQQALGQGPQFIFQYYREEENGRGNFPPRFSGLQFPNYSSELNVNALELDDSALYLCASSQGQGARSNEQYFGPGTRLTVT.

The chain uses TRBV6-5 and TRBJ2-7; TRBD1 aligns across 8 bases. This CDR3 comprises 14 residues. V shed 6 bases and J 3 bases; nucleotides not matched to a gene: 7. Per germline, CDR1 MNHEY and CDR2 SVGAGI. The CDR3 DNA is TGTGCCAGCAGCCGGGACAGGCTCATCTACGAGCAGTACTTC. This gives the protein CASSRDRLIYEQYF.

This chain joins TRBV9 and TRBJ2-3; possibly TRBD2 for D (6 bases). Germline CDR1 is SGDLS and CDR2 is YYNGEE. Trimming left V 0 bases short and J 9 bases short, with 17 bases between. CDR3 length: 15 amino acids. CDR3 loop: CASSVVVNDRETQYF. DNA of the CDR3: TGTGCCAGCAGCGTAGTTGTTAACGACCGGGAGACGCAGTATTTT.

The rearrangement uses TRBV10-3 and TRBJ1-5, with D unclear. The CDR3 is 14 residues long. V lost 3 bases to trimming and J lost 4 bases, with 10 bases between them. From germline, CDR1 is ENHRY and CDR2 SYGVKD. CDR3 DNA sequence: TGTGCCATCAGTGACACAGCCCAGAATCAGCCCCAGCATTTT. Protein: CAISDTAQNQPQHF.

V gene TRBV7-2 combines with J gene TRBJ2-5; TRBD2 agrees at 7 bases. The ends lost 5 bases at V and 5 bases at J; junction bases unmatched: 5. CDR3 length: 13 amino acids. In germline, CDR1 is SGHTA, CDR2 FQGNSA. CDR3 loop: CASSPGGGETQYF. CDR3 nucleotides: TGTGCCAGCAGCCCCGGCGGGGGTGAGACCCAGTACTTC.

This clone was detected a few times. The CDR3 protein is CASSSDRGVNTEAFF. CDR3 nucleotide sequence: TGTGCCAGCAGCTCGGACAGGGGGGTTAACACTGAAGCTTTCTTT. This sequence joins TRBV11-2 and TRBJ1-1; 10 positions agree with TRBD1. Germline CDR1 SGHAT, CDR2 FQNNGV. V lost 4 bases, J lost 2 bases, and 4 bases stayed unmatched. There are 15 residues in the CDR3.

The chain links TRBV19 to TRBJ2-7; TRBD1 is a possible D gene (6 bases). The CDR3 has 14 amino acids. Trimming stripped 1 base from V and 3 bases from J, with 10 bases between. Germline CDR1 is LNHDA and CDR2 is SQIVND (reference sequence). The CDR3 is CASSIARGSYEQYF. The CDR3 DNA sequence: TGTGCCAGTAGTATAGCTAGGGGGAGCTACGAGCAGTACTTC.

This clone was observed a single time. The CDR3 loop reads CASSQVGTGVQYF. Here the CDR3 DNA reads TGTGCCAGCAGCCAAGTCGGGACAGGGGTTCAGTACTTC. V and J are TRBV3-1 (or the pseudogene TRBV3-2) and TRBJ2-7, with 10 positions matching TRBD1. The V gene end was trimmed by 1 base and the J gene end by 10 bases; junction bases not matched to a gene: 4. The CDR3 runs to 13 residues. CDR1 and CDR2 from the germline V gene are LGHDT and YNNKEL (reference sequence).

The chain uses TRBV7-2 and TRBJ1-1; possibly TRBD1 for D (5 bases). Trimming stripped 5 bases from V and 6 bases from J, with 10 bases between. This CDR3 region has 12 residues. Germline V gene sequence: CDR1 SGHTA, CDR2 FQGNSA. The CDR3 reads CASSRDSAEAFF. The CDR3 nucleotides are TGTGCCAGCAGCCGCGACAGCGCTGAAGCTTTCTTT.

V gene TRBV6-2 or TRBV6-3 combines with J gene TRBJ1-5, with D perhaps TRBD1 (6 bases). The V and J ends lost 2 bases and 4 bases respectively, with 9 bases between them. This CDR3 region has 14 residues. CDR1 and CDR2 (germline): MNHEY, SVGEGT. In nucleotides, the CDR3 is TGTGCCAGCAGTTACCAGGGGTTTAATCAGCCCCAGCATTTT. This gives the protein CASSYQGFNQPQHF.

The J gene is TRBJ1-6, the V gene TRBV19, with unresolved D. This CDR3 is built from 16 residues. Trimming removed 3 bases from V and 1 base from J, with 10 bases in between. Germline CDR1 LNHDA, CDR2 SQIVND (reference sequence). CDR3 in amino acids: CASSMSWSSYNSPLHF. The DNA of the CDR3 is TGTGCCAGTAGTATGAGTTGGTCGTCCTATAATTCACCCCTCCACTTT.

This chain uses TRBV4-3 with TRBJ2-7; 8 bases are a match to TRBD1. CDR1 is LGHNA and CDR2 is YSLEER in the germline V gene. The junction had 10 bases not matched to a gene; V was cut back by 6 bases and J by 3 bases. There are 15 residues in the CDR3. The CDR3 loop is CASSSNRGYVYEQYF. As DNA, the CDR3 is TGCGCCAGCAGTTCGAACAGGGGGTATGTCTACGAGCAGTACTTC.

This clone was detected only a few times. This chain's CDR3 is CASTPRTDLRYF. Written as DNA, the CDR3 is TGCGCCAGCACTCCCCGGACGGACTTGAGGTACTTC. The chain joins TRBV10-1 to TRBJ2-7, with a tentative D call TRBD2 (5 bases). CDR3 length: 12 residues. Germline CDR1 WNHNN, CDR2 SYGVQD (reference sequence). V gave up 7 bases and J gave up 12 bases, with 19 bases separating them.

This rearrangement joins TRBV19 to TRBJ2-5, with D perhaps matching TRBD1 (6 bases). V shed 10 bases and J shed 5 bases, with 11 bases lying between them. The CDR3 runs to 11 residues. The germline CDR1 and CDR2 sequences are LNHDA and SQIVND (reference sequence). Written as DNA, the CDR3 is TGTGCCACAGGGGATTTTGAGACCCAGTACTTC. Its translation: CATGDFETQYF.

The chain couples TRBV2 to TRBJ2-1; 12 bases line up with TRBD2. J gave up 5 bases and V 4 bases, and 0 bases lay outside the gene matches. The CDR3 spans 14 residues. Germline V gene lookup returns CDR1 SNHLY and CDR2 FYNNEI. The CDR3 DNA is TGTGCCAGCAGTGGACTAGCGGGAGACAATGAGCAGTTCTTC. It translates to CASSGLAGDNEQFF.